Each of the 2 T cell receptor beta chains below was sequenced from the same sample in a study of T cells after yellow fever vaccination. TCRdb reprocessed the 5' RACE reads with MiXCR, giving one entry per CDR3 protein. The sample shows 450,000 to 550,000 distinct CDR3 sequences, 21% of them seen only once. Sequenced here: PBMCs, sampled approximately 22 days after the first yellow fever vaccination. These receptors were obtained from a man aged 18 to 30 who received the YFV17D yellow fever vaccine.

The chain uses TRBV20-1 and TRBJ2-3; D may be TRBD1 (5 bases). The V and J ends lost 5 bases and 2 bases respectively, with 11 bases between them. The V gene's germline CDR1 is DFQATT and CDR2 SNEGSKA (reference sequence). This CDR3 spans 13 amino acids. The CDR3 DNA reads as TGCAGTGCTCCTCGTGGGGCCACAGATACGCAGTATTTT. This gives the protein CSAPRGATDTQYF.

This clonotype was seen a few times. This rearrangement joins TRBV5-1 to TRBJ1-2; D is undetermined. V gave up 0 bases and J gave up 8 bases, with 11 bases separating them. The germline V gene has CDR1 SGHRS and CDR2 YFSETQ. CDR3 length: 13 residues. The CDR3 here is CASSLGGRGGYTF. The DNA of the CDR3 is TGCGCCAGCAGCTTGGGAGGGCGAGGAGGCTACACCTTC.